This section outlines one TCR beta chain sequence together with its context. Its specificity is unknown. The sample comes from a study of cytomegalovirus exposure and HLA in healthy donors. TCRdb's copy holds only in-frame clones and misses some; the assay was immunoSEQ multiplex PCR. The sample holds under 300,000 clones; around 87% are singletons and the top ten take less than 0.4%. Study-wide points: The classifier reportedly diagnosed cytomegalovirus status with high specificity and sensitivity. The study recorded fewer than 200 TCR beta chains that were cytomegalovirus-associated.

The study drew the donors from its approximately 120-subject validation cohort, separate from the roughly 700-subject first cohort. The origin of this receptor is a woman between 18 and 29 years old in good health and CMV-seronegative. The source material was PBMCs.

The CDR3 is CASRSSFTGMNTEAFF. In nucleotides, the CDR3 is TGTGCCAGCAGATCTTCTTTTACAGGGATGAACACTGAAGCTTTCTTT. This chain uses TRBV6-6 with TRBJ1-1; tentative D call: TRBD1 (6 bases). The V and J ends lost 6 bases and 0 bases respectively, with 17 bases between them. The germline gives CDR1 MNHNY, CDR2 SVGAGI (reference sequence). The CDR3 has 16 amino acids.